The rows below give T cell receptor beta chains drawn from one sample of a study of human T cells and chemical hapten exposure. Each CDR3 protein gets one entry after TCRdb re-called the RACE reads with MiXCR. Altogether approximately 60,000 distinct CDR3 sequences are present, roughly a tenth being singletons, with the ten largest covering 9.6%. The sequencing used whole blood, collected in connection with sensitization to the hapten diphenylcyclopropenone (DPC). The receptors here all came from a man between 40 and 49 years old with alopecia areata. Some clones in this sample may be carry-over from other donors' samples. CDR3s include the opening cysteine and the closing phenylalanine or tryptophan. A D gene is named only where the DNA matches it firmly. Rows give clone size only sometimes, using once, few, many, or a class for an expanded clone.

J gene,D gene,V gene,clone size,CDR3 protein,CDR3 DNA
TRBJ1-1,-,TRBV5-5,few,CASSFEQGVMNTEAFF,TGTGCCAGCAGCTTCGAGCAGGGAGTCATGAACACTGAAGCTTTCTTT
TRBJ2-1,-,TRBV11-2,-,CASSLDLSEQFF,TGTGCCAGCAGCTTAGACCTTAGCGAGCAGTTCTTC
TRBJ2-7,-,TRBV20-1,many,CSAALAVSSYEQYF,TGCAGTGCGGCCTTAGCGGTGAGCTCCTACGAGCAGTACTTC
TRBJ2-1,TRBD2,TRBV3-1,few,CASRQTGTNYNEQFF,TGTGCCAGCAGACAGACCGGGACTAACTACAATGAGCAGTTCTTC
TRBJ2-3,TRBD2,TRBV7-9,few,CASSLLADITDTQYF,TGTGCCAGCAGCTTACTAGCGGATATTACAGATACGCAGTATTTT
TRBJ2-1,-,TRBV12-5,medium-sized,CASGLSAGTEQFF,TGTGCTAGTGGTTTGTCGGCGGGAACTGAGCAGTTCTTC
TRBJ2-7,TRBD1,TRBV5-1,-,CASSDRDRGHSYEQYF,TGCGCCAGCAGCGATCGGGACAGGGGGCACTCCTACGAGCAGTACTTC
TRBJ2-1,TRBD2,TRBV20-1,many,CSASSGRTSYNEQFF,TGCAGTGCTTCCAGCGGGAGGACCTCCTACAATGAGCAGTTCTTC
TRBJ2-7,-,TRBV28,-,CASSALQGSGEQYF,TGTGCCAGCAGTGCCCTCCAGGGTAGTGGCGAGCAGTACTTC
TRBJ2-1,-,TRBV12-3/TRBV12-4,many,CASSYSGYNEQFF,TGTGCCAGCAGTTACAGCGGCTACAATGAGCAGTTCTTC
TRBJ2-1,-,TRBV27,few,CASSLKPWAFNEQFF,TGTGCCAGCAGTTTAAAGCCGTGGGCCTTCAATGAGCAGTTCTTC
TRBJ1-4,TRBD1,TRBV7-6,-,CASSSRTGGLGLFF,TGTGCCAGCAGCTCCCGGACAGGGGGGCTTGGACTGTTTTTT
TRBJ2-1,-,TRBV20-1,many,CSGGVDEQFF,TGCAGTGGGGGGGTGGATGAGCAGTTCTTC
TRBJ1-3,-,TRBV6-5,-,CASSYGRNQRGNTIYF,TGTGCCAGCAGTTACGGAAGGAATCAGAGAGGAAACACCATATATTTT
TRBJ2-1,TRBD2,TRBV9,many,CASSPDSGAYNEQFF,TGTGCCAGCAGCCCTGATAGCGGGGCTTACAATGAGCAGTTCTTC
TRBJ2-7,-,TRBV20-1,few,CSARPHALEQYF,TGCAGTGCTAGACCTCATGCTCTAGAGCAGTACTTC
TRBJ2-1,TRBD2,TRBV18,few,CASSPWAGGPYNEQFF,TGTGCCAGCTCACCATGGGCGGGAGGGCCGTACAATGAGCAGTTCTTC
TRBJ1-1,-,TRBV9,-,CASSAQVTGTEAFF,TGTGCCAGCAGCGCACAGGTCACGGGCACTGAAGCTTTCTTT
TRBJ2-7,-,TRBV12-1,many,CASSFLAGGHEQYF,TGTGCCAGCAGCTTTCTAGCGGGAGGGCACGAGCAGTACTTC
TRBJ2-1,-,TRBV5-1,few,CASSLSAVAYNEQFF,TGCGCCAGCAGCTTGAGTGCGGTAGCCTACAATGAGCAGTTCTTC
TRBJ2-7,TRBD2,TRBV7-2,-,CASSTTGGSSYEQYF,TGTGCCAGCAGCACCACGGGCGGGAGCTCCTACGAGCAGTACTTC
TRBJ2-2,-,TRBV28,-,CASSPGAFSTGELFF,TGTGCCAGCAGCCCCGGGGCTTTTTCTACCGGGGAGCTGTTTTTT
TRBJ2-2,-,TRBV7-2,once,CASSRASSGELFF,TGTGCCAGCAGCCGAGCGTCGTCCGGGGAGCTGTTTTTT
TRBJ1-5,TRBD1,TRBV28,few,CASNFRGGHNQPQHF,TGTGCCAGCAATTTCAGGGGGGGACACAATCAGCCCCAGCATTTT
TRBJ2-1,-,TRBV25-1,many,CASSRLTGEQFF,TGTGCCAGCAGTCGCCTGACAGGAGAGCAGTTCTTC
TRBJ2-7,TRBD2,TRBV4-2,-,CASSQDTGGGSYEQYF,TGTGCCAGCAGCCAAGATACGGGAGGAGGCTCCTACGAGCAGTACTTC
TRBJ2-1,-,TRBV11-2,-,CASSLVMSSYNEQFF,TGTGCCAGCAGCTTAGTCATGAGCTCCTACAATGAGCAGTTCTTC
TRBJ2-5,-,TRBV20-1,many,CSARRGETQYF,TGCAGCGCTCGGAGGGGCGAGACCCAGTACTTC
TRBJ2-1,TRBD2,TRBV30,-,CAWSVQAGGLDEQFF,TGTGCCTGGAGTGTACAAGCGGGAGGGTTAGATGAGCAGTTCTTC
TRBJ2-7,-,TRBV28,few,CASSLIYEQYF,TGTGCCAGCAGTTTAATCTACGAGCAGTACTTC
TRBJ1-2,-,TRBV14,many,CASSQDNRAPGYTF,TGTGCCAGCAGCCAAGATAACCGGGCCCCTGGCTACACCTTC
TRBJ2-1,-,TRBV28,-,CASTPFQGRGSNEQFF,TGTGCCAGCACCCCTTTTCAGGGCCGGGGGTCCAATGAGCAGTTCTTC
TRBJ2-7,-,TRBV28,many,CASSPRGLTSYEQYF,TGTGCCAGCAGTCCCCGGGGCCTCACTTCCTACGAGCAGTACTTC
TRBJ2-1,-,TRBV7-2,many,CASTPTRFNEQFF,TGTGCCAGCACCCCGACTAGGTTCAATGAGCAGTTCTTC
TRBJ2-5,-,TRBV3-1,-,CASSQQYQETQYF,TGTGCCAGCAGCCAGCAGTACCAAGAGACCCAGTACTTC
TRBJ1-1,TRBD1,TRBV5-1,many,CASSLMGQANTEAFF,TGCGCCAGCAGCTTGATGGGACAGGCGAACACTGAAGCTTTCTTT
TRBJ1-3,TRBD1,TRBV6-5,few,CASRGWDRSSGNTIYF,TGTGCCAGCAGGGGATGGGACAGGAGCTCTGGAAACACCATATATTTT
TRBJ2-7,TRBD2,TRBV12-3/TRBV12-4,few,CASSFNQGGLAYEQYF,TGTGCCAGCAGTTTTAACCAGGGAGGGCTTGCCTACGAGCAGTACTTC
TRBJ1-6,-,TRBV28,many,CASNPGLSSYNSPLHF,TGTGCCAGCAACCCGGGACTAAGCTCCTATAATTCACCCCTCCACTTT
TRBJ2-3,TRBD2,TRBV5-5,many,CASSLTSGAPDTQYF,TGTGCCAGCAGCTTGACTAGCGGAGCTCCAGATACGCAGTATTTT
TRBJ2-2,-,TRBV6-1,many,CASSALGNTGELFF,TGTGCCAGCAGCGCCCTGGGTAACACCGGGGAGCTGTTTTTT
TRBJ2-7,TRBD1,TRBV18,-,CASSPGTGGEEQYF,TGTGCCAGCTCACCCGGGACAGGGGGTGAAGAGCAGTACTTC
TRBJ1-2,-,TRBV6-6,few,CASSPSQGYGYTF,TGTGCCAGCAGCCCTTCACAGGGCTATGGCTACACCTTC
TRBJ2-3,TRBD2,TRBV11-2,-,CASSETSGVSTDTQYF,TGTGCCAGCAGCGAGACTAGCGGAGTGAGCACAGATACGCAGTATTTT
TRBJ2-2,-,TRBV3-1,few,CASRKVGAAGTGELFF,TGTGCCAGCAGGAAGGTTGGGGCCGCCGGCACCGGGGAGCTGTTTTTT
TRBJ2-7,TRBD2,TRBV5-1,-,CASSSSRTSAYEQYF,TGCGCCAGCAGCTCGTCAAGGACTAGCGCGTACGAGCAGTACTTC
TRBJ1-5,-,TRBV10-1,many,CASSEGLGKEPQHF,TGCGCCAGCAGTGAAGGGCTAGGTAAAGAGCCCCAGCATTTT
TRBJ1-2,-,TRBV5-4,many,CASSPDRQQFYYGYTF,TGTGCCAGCAGCCCTGATAGACAGCAATTTTACTATGGCTACACCTTC
TRBJ2-3,TRBD2,TRBV4-3,few,CASSQDITSGSLADTQYF,TGCGCCAGCAGCCAAGATATAACTAGCGGGAGCTTGGCAGATACGCAGTATTTT
TRBJ2-3,-,TRBV18,few,CASSPPTYTDTQYF,TGTGCCAGCTCACCACCCACCTACACAGATACGCAGTATTTT
TRBJ2-7,TRBD2,TRBV19,-,CASSIRSAGATSSYEQYF,TGTGCCAGTAGTATCCGATCAGCGGGAGCTACCTCCTCCTACGAGCAGTACTTC
TRBJ2-1,-,TRBV27,many,CASSWGWGQGQFF,TGTGCCAGCAGTTGGGGTTGGGGGCAAGGACAGTTCTTC
TRBJ2-1,TRBD2,TRBV10-3,-,CAISEALAGDHNEQFF,TGTGCCATCAGTGAAGCGCTAGCGGGAGACCACAATGAGCAGTTCTTC
TRBJ1-3,-,TRBV7-2,many,CASSRMGNTIYF,TGTGCCAGCAGCCGGATGGGAAACACCATATATTTT
TRBJ2-2,-,TRBV10-2,many,CASSEFLYTGELFF,TGCGCCAGCAGTGAGTTCTTGTACACCGGGGAGCTGTTTTTT
TRBJ2-3,-,TRBV7-9,few,CASSPGISTDTQYF,TGTGCCAGCAGTCCGGGAATCTCCACAGATACGCAGTATTTT
TRBJ2-5,-,TRBV24-1,-,CATSEPTGQGRSVAGMQETQYF,TGTGCCACCAGTGAACCGACCGGACAGGGTCGATCGGTAGCGGGGATGCAAGAGACCCAGTACTTC